Listed here are 25 T cell receptor beta chains from one sample, sequenced in a study of blood T cell repertoires in COVID-19. Using immunoSEQ multiplex PCR, the repertoire was profiled, and TCRdb retains in-frame clones only, with some absent. The sample contains around 150,000 clones, approximately 91% of which appear only once. Input material: peripheral blood. These receptors came from a man aged 18 to 35 with acute or convalescent COVID-19.

This clone was observed a single time. The rearrangement links TRBV7-6 to TRBJ1-3; D gene ambiguous. Per the germline V gene, CDR1 is SGHVS and CDR2 is FNYEAQ. V shed 5 bases and J shed 4 bases, with 18 bases lying between them. CDR3 length: 16 residues. CDR3 sequence reads: CASSPRTGSEGNTIYF. The CDR3 DNA is TGTGCCAGCAGCCCCCGGACGGGGTCTGAGGGAAACACCATATATTTT.

In this sample, this clone turned up once. CDR3 sequence reads: CASSPPGGQDGYTF. The CDR3 nucleotides are TGTGCCAGCAGTCCCCCCGGTGGGCAGGATGGCTACACCTTC. The chain uses TRBV6-5 and TRBJ1-2; D is undetermined. The CDR3 loop spans 14 amino acids. Germline values: CDR1 MNHEY, CDR2 SVGAGI. V was clipped by 5 bases and J by 6 bases, with 16 bases between them.

The chain links TRBV6-5 to TRBJ1-4; unclear D gene. Trimming took off 5 bases at V and 4 bases at J, with 11 bases between the two ends. The V gene's germline CDR1 is MNHEY and CDR2 SVGAGI. This CDR3 has 14 amino acids. This CDR3 is CASSPPGSNEKLFF. The CDR3 coding sequence is TGTGCCAGCAGTCCCCCGGGGAGTAATGAAAAACTGTTTTTT.

Written as DNA, the CDR3 is TGCGCCAGCAGTGGAAGCGGGACAGGGGTTTCCTACGAGCAGTACTTC. Translation gives CASSGSGTGVSYEQYF. V is TRBV5-1 and J is TRBJ2-7; 10 bases agree with TRBD1. This CDR3 has 16 amino acids. The germline V gene has CDR1 SGHRS and CDR2 YFSETQ. The junction had 9 bases not matched to a gene; V was cut back by 5 bases and J by 1 base.

The genes are TRBV20-1 and TRBJ2-7, with D tentatively TRBD1 (6 bases). The CDR3 is 12 amino acids. The germline V and J ends were trimmed by 3 bases and 7 bases, with 13 bases remaining between them. The V gene's germline CDR1 is DFQATT and CDR2 SNEGSKA (reference sequence). Here the CDR3 reads CSASPGDGEQYF. DNA for the CDR3: TGCAGTGCTAGTCCAGGGGATGGAGAGCAGTACTTC.

The J gene is TRBJ1-1, the V gene TRBV7-7; D is unclear. CDR3 length equals 13 residues. The V end was cut by 5 bases, the J end by 7 bases, with 14 bases between. CDR1 SSHAT and CDR2 FNYEAQ come from the germline V gene (reference sequence). The CDR3 sequence: CASSPNLGLEAFF. The CDR3 bases are TGTGCCAGCAGCCCAAATTTAGGACTTGAAGCTTTCTTT. The full variable domain, rest sourced from reference TRBV7-7 and TRBJ1-1, is GAGVSQSPRYKVTKRGQDVTLRCDPISSHATLYWYQQALGQGPEFLTYFNYEAQPDKSGLPSDRFSAERPEGSISTLTIQRTEQRDSAMYRCASSPNLGLEAFFGQGTRLTVV.

The chain carries TRBV6-5 and TRBJ1-5; D possibly corresponds to TRBD1 (6 bases). Germline CDR1 MNHEY, CDR2 SVGAGI. V was cut by 6 bases and J by 5 bases, with 14 bases left in between. The CDR3 runs 14 residues. CDR3: CASRRLAGDQPQHF. Here the CDR3 DNA reads TGTGCCAGCAGGAGATTAGCAGGGGATCAGCCCCAGCATTTT.

The chain couples TRBV27 to TRBJ1-1; D is uncertain. V shed 5 bases and J shed 1 base, with 14 bases lying between them. CDR3 length: 15 residues. CDR1 and CDR2 from the germline V gene are MNHEY and SMNVEV (reference sequence). CDR3 nucleotide sequence: TGTGCCAGCAGTGGTCCGGTTATCGCGAACACTGAAGCTTTCTTT. Translation: CASSGPVIANTEAFF.

The CDR3 here is CASSVQGSIWGTDTQYF. As DNA, the CDR3 is TGTGCCAGCAGCGTACAGGGTAGTATATGGGGCACAGATACGCAGTATTTT. The V call is TRBV28, the J call TRBJ2-3; D possibly corresponds to TRBD1 (6 bases). Germline-derived CDR1 and CDR2 are MDHEN and SYDVKM. This CDR3 has 17 residues. Between the trimmed V and J ends, which lost 6 bases and 1 base, there was a span of 20 bases.

A single count supports this clone. The rearrangement links TRBV20-1 to TRBJ2-1; 9 bases are shared with TRBD2. V dropped 3 bases and J dropped 5; count of bases not matched to a gene: 5. The CDR3 has 14 amino acids. Germline lookup yields CDR1 DFQATT and CDR2 SNEGSKA (reference sequence). CDR3 nucleotides: TGCAGTGCTAGTCGAGCGGGGGGCGACAATGAGCAGTTCTTC. Translation gives CSASRAGGDNEQFF.

This sequence joins TRBV27 and TRBJ1-1; possibly TRBD1 for D (5 bases). The germline CDR1 and CDR2 sequences are MNHEY and SMNVEV (reference sequence). V lost 1 base, J lost 4 bases, and 13 bases lay in between. CDR3 length: 15 residues. CDR3 coding DNA: TGTGCCAGCAGTTTATGGTACGGAAGGGGCACTGAAGCTTTCTTT. As protein: CASSLWYGRGTEAFF.

V gene TRBV9 combines with J gene TRBJ2-1; perhaps TRBD2 as D (5 bases). The V gene lost 10 bases and the J gene lost 8 bases, with 19 bases spanning the gap. Germline-derived CDR1 and CDR2 are SGDLS and YYNGEE. The CDR3 spans 13 residues. The CDR3 is CAASRLPEDEQFF. The CDR3, as DNA: TGTGCCGCGAGCCGGCTACCGGAGGATGAGCAGTTCTTC.

The count of this clone is one. The chain has TRBV19 and TRBJ1-6; 8 bases are shared with TRBD1. V trimming: 7 bases; J trimming: 5 bases; junction bases outside the gene matches: 7. The germline gives CDR1 LNHDA, CDR2 SQIVND (reference sequence). CDR3 length: 15 residues. CDR3 coding DNA: TGTGCCAGTACCCAGGGGACAGGCAATAATTCACCCCTCCACTTT. Protein: CASTQGTGNNSPLHF.

This chain links TRBV7-7 with TRBJ1-1; D is unresolved. CDR1 SSHAT and CDR2 FNYEAQ come from the germline V gene (reference sequence). The CDR3 consists of 13 residues. With 0 bases removed from V and 1 base from J, the gap between germline ends came to 3 bases. The CDR3 loop is CASSLAANTEAFF. The CDR3 DNA reads as TGTGCCAGCAGCTTAGCGGCGAACACTGAAGCTTTCTTT. Full variable domain (outside the CDR3, taken from reference TRBV7-7 and TRBJ1-1): GAGVSQSPRYKVTKRGQDVTLRCDPISSHATLYWYQQALGQGPEFLTYFNYEAQPDKSGLPSDRFSAERPEGSISTLTIQRTEQRDSAMYRCASSLAANTEAFFGQGTRLTVV.

This sequence joins TRBV25-1 and TRBJ1-6; D gene uncertain. This CDR3 is built from 17 residues. Trimming removed 1 base from V and 4 bases from J, with 14 bases in between. Germline CDR1 is MGHDK and CDR2 is SYGVNS. The CDR3 DNA reads as TGTGCCAGCAGTGAATCTGTGGGAGGAGGTTATAATTCACCCCTCCACTTT. Its protein product is CASSESVGGGYNSPLHF.

The V and J genes are TRBV5-1 and TRBJ2-3, with D possibly matching TRBD1 (7 bases). The CDR3 loop spans 13 amino acids. The germline V and J ends were trimmed by 0 bases and 8 bases, with 10 bases remaining between them. Germline V lookup: CDR1 SGHRS, CDR2 YFSETQ. The CDR3 DNA is TGCGCCAGCAGCTTGGGACAGGGAGGTACGCAGTATTTT. It codes for CASSLGQGGTQYF.

This chain uses TRBV30 with TRBJ2-7, with TRBD1 as a possible D gene (5 bases). This CDR3 is built from 13 residues. Germline values: CDR1 GTSNPN, CDR2 SVGIG (reference sequence). Trimming removed 4 bases from V and 2 bases from J, with 12 bases in between. CDR3 coding DNA: TGTGCCTGGACGCTACAGGCTACCTACGAGCAGTACTTC. Protein sequence: CAWTLQATYEQYF.

V usage is TRBV18 and J usage is TRBJ2-7, with 12 positions matching TRBD2. Germline V gene data show CDR1 as KGHSH and CDR2 as LQKENI. Trimming at V came to 6 bases and at J to 7 bases, leaving 4 bases not matched to a gene. This CDR3 is built from 13 residues. The CDR3 spells CASSTLAGGEQYF. In DNA form, the CDR3 reads TGTGCCAGCTCGACACTAGCGGGGGGAGAGCAGTACTTC. The whole variable domain, filled in from reference TRBV18 and TRBJ2-7, reads NAGVMQNPRHLVRRRGQEARLRCSPMKGHSHVYWYRQLPEEGLKFMVYLQKENIIDESGMPKERFSAEFPKEGPSILRIQQVVRGDSAAYFCASSTLAGGEQYFGPGTRLTVT.

CDR3 sequence reads: CASSQNSLTGSNYGYTF. In nucleotides, the CDR3 is TGCGCCAGCAGCCAAAATTCCCTGACAGGGTCAAACTATGGCTACACCTTC. V and J are TRBV4-1 and TRBJ1-2; 7 nucleotides agree with TRBD1. This CDR3 region has 17 residues. The germline V gene has CDR1 MGHRA and CDR2 YSYEKL. The junction had 11 bases not matched to a gene; V was cut back by 2 bases and J by 2 bases.

V is TRBV14 and J is TRBJ2-1; 9 bases are a match to TRBD2. This CDR3 comprises 17 residues. J gave up 6 bases and V 3 bases, and 12 bases lay outside the gene matches. CDR1 is SGHDN and CDR2 is FVKESK in the germline V gene. CDR3 DNA sequence: TGTGCCAGCAGCCACCCTTGGGGCGGGAGGGCCCTCAATGAGCAGTTCTTC. This codes for CASSHPWGGRALNEQFF.

The rearrangement uses TRBV3-1 (or the pseudogene TRBV3-2) and TRBJ1-2, with 10 bases lining up with TRBD1. CDR1 and CDR2 from the germline V gene are LGHDT and YNNKEL (reference sequence). The CDR3 has 15 residues. J gave up 2 bases and V 1 base, and 1 base lay outside the gene matches. In nucleotides, the CDR3 is TGTGCCAGCAGCCAAGCGGACAGGGGGAACTATGGCTACACCTTC. This sequence encodes CASSQADRGNYGYTF.

The chain is built from TRBV7-2 and TRBJ2-5, with TRBD2 matching 10 bases. The CDR3 spans 18 residues. Germline trimming cut 3 bases from V and 5 bases from J; bases unmatched to any gene: 15. Germline values: CDR1 SGHTA, CDR2 FQGNSA. The CDR3 DNA reads as TGTGCCAGCAGCTTGGGTGCTGCTAGCGGGGGAATGAGGGAGACCCAGTACTTC. Encoded protein: CASSLGAASGGMRETQYF.

V gene TRBV27 combines with J gene TRBJ1-4, with 7 bases fitting TRBD1. There are 15 residues in the CDR3. Trimming removed 5 bases from V and 2 bases from J; junction bases left unmatched: 5. Germline V gives CDR1 MNHEY, CDR2 SMNVEV (reference sequence). CDR3 region: CASSRPGGTNEKLFF. The CDR3, as DNA: TGTGCCAGCAGTCGCCCAGGGGGGACTAATGAAAAACTGTTTTTT. Using reference TRBV27 and TRBJ1-4 for the parts outside the CDR3, the full variable domain is EAQVTQNPRYLITVTGKKLTVTCSQNMNHEYMSWYRQDPGLGLRQIYYSMNVEVTDKGDVPEGYKVSRKEKRNFPLILESPSPNQTSLYFCASSRPGGTNEKLFFGSGTQLSVL.

The genes are TRBV6-5 and TRBJ1-1, with D uncertain. Trimming shortened V by 10 bases and J by 4 bases, and 22 bases separated the two germline ends. Germline CDR1 reads MNHEY; CDR2 reads SVGAGI. The CDR3 has 15 residues. The CDR3: CAISSVGRGGTEAFF. The CDR3 nucleotides are TGTGCCATCTCCTCCGTCGGGAGAGGAGGCACTGAAGCTTTCTTT.

The chain links TRBV5-1 to TRBJ2-7; the D is unclear. V was pared by 0 bases and J by 3 bases, with 10 bases between. Germline CDR1 SGHRS, CDR2 YFSETQ. The CDR3 extends over 14 amino acids. CDR3: CASSLGGISYEQYF. In DNA, the CDR3 is TGCGCCAGCAGCTTGGGTGGCATAAGCTACGAGCAGTACTTC.